This section outlines one TCR beta chain sequence together with its context. Its target antigen remains unknown. No per-base quality is available; no much larger clone lies one base away. The germline V gene (reference sequence) provides CDR1 MNHNY and CDR2 SVGAGI. From the cysteine up to the phenylalanine, the CDR3 has a length of 15 residues. The CDR3 DNA has 45 bases and is translated from base 1. Relative to germline, V is 5 bases shorter and J is 1 base shorter, with 12 bases between their ends. This record belongs to a study of blood T cell repertoires in COVID-19 (TCRdb year 2020). For the study in its entirety: Samples covering the acute and convalescent phases of COVID-19 were provided by collaborators in the United States, Italy and Spain. The prospective study material was composed of cDNA or gDNA derived from T cells, B-cell-depleted T cells, or PBMCs. The repertoires were made available in a free public database intended to serve as a resource for research on the immune response to SARS-CoV-2. The dataset comprised deeply sampled blood TCRbeta repertoires from subjects exposed to, actively infected with, or recovered from COVID-19. Sample metadata almost always included a de-identified subject ID, COVID-19 status, age in years and sex. Samples came from the ongoing ImmuneRACE study (first 160 participants) plus 1,254 subjects from 6 global collaborators. Where HLA class I and class II types were available, the types were taken from metadata supplied by the sample provider, not from assay-based typing.

The immunoSEQ Assay, a bias-controlled multiplex PCR, was used to amplify TCRbeta CDR3 regions from genomic DNA. Per the authors' processing: The number of nucleated cells in each sample was estimated by amplification of reference gene primers within the assay. Sequence reads were collapsed and filtered to measure the absolute abundance of every unique TCRbeta CDR3 rearrangement. Productive Simpson clonality was computed per sample as the square root of Simpson's diversity index over productive rearrangements. TCRdb holds this immuneACCESS table with in-frame rearrangements only. Some clones are missing; in checked studies, unresolved V genes explain under half, and the rest has no known cause. The V and J calls and clone size were taken over from that table, and D and trimming were inferred from the DNA. The sample profile shows about 170,000 clones; more than 75% of them were found once. About 8.4% of the sample goes to the ten largest clones.

The paper as a whole reports these results and caveats: Clinical and demographic metadata were provided uncurated, with the amount varying by source and participant.

The collaborating institutions used their own protocols to collect whole blood in K2EDTA tubes. Collaborator samples were shipped for TCRbeta analysis as frozen whole blood, isolated PBMCs, or DNA extracted from either sample type. Sequencing was performed on peripheral blood. This receptor was obtained from an older woman with acute or convalescent COVID-19. The rearrangement combines TRBV6-6 with TRBJ1-3, and perhaps TRBD1 as D gene, on 6 matching bases. The DNA is TGTGCCAGCAGTAAGACAGGTTTTTCTGGAAACACCATATATTTT. Protein translation: CASSKTGFSGNTIYF.